The next 8 T cell receptor beta chains were all read from a single sample in a study of blood T cell repertoires in COVID-19. Repertoires were generated with immunoSEQ multiplex PCR, while TCRdb's copy carries only in-frame clones and drops some. The sample lists roughly 160,000 clones; roughly 93% were seen once. Sequenced sample: peripheral blood. All receptors derive from a man younger than 35 with acute or convalescent COVID-19.

This chain uses TRBV5-1 with TRBJ2-2; 7 bases are a match to TRBD2. The germline V gene has CDR1 SGHRS and CDR2 YFSETQ. The CDR3 runs 15 residues. Losses at the gene ends were 3 bases for V and 0 bases for J; bases not matched to a gene: 2. CDR3 sequence (DNA): TGCGCCAGCAGCTCTGGACTAGCGAACACCGGGGAGCTGTTTTTT. Protein: CASSSGLANTGELFF.

The J gene is TRBJ1-3, the V gene TRBV7-2; D is perhaps TRBD1 (5 bases). Germline V gene sequence: CDR1 SGHTA, CDR2 FQGNSA. The CDR3 extends over 13 amino acids. V was clipped by 1 base and J by 7 bases, with 8 bases between them. The CDR3 sequence: CASSLVGANTIYF. In DNA, the CDR3 is TGTGCCAGCAGCTTAGTAGGGGCCAACACCATATATTTT. Variable domain in full (rest from reference TRBV7-2 and TRBJ1-3): GAGVSQSPSNKVTEKGKDVELRCDPISGHTALYWYRQSLGQGLEFLIYFQGNSAPDKSGLPSDRFSAERTGGSVSTLTIQRTQQEDSAVYLCASSLVGANTIYFGEGSWLTVV.

This rearrangement joins TRBV2 to TRBJ2-3, with 9 bases identical to TRBD1. The CDR3 consists of 15 residues. Germline-derived CDR1 and CDR2 are SNHLY and FYNNEI. V dropped 4 bases and J dropped 4; count of bases not matched to a gene: 6. CDR3 loop: CASSGDRDLPDTQYF. CDR3 in DNA: TGTGCCAGCAGTGGGGACAGGGATCTTCCAGATACGCAGTATTTT.

The rearrangement uses TRBV14 and TRBJ1-2; D unresolved. The length of the CDR3 is 13 residues. Trimming stripped 2 bases from V and 8 bases from J, with 12 bases between. Germline CDR1 reads SGHDN; CDR2 reads FVKESK. The CDR3 DNA reads TGTGCCAGCAGCCAATCCCCATTTCGGGGCTACACCTTC. It codes for CASSQSPFRGYTF. Complete variable domain (other parts from reference TRBV14 and TRBJ1-2): EAGVTQFPSHSVIEKGQTVTLRCDPISGHDNLYWYRRVMGKEIKFLLHFVKESKQDESGMPNNRFLAERTGGTYSTLKVQPAELEDSGVYFCASSQSPFRGYTFGSGTRLTVV.

The CDR3 region is CAISESGGNPYEQYF. The CDR3 bases are TGTGCCATCAGCGAAAGCGGGGGGAATCCCTACGAGCAGTACTTC. This rearrangement joins TRBV10-3 to TRBJ2-7, with 9 positions matching TRBD2. After removal of 6 bases from V and 2 bases from J, the junction contained 8 bases not matched to a gene. Germline-derived CDR1 and CDR2 are ENHRY and SYGVKD. The CDR3 consists of 15 residues.

The chain couples TRBV6-5 to TRBJ2-5, with 11 positions matching TRBD2. The length of the CDR3 is 15 residues. Germline CDR1 MNHEY, CDR2 SVGAGI. Trimming at V came to 5 bases and at J to 3 bases, leaving 5 bases not matched to a gene. The CDR3 bases are TGTGCCAGCAGTATCACTAGCGGGGGAAAAGAGACCCAGTACTTC. Translation gives CASSITSGGKETQYF.

This rearrangement joins TRBV19 to TRBJ2-1; a possible D gene is TRBD1 (7 bases). Germline assignment: CDR1 LNHDA and CDR2 SQIVND (reference sequence). Trimming stripped 1 base from V and 10 bases from J, with 17 bases between. The CDR3 has 15 amino acids. CDR3 residues: CASSIGGDSIGEQFF. The CDR3 nucleotides are TGTGCCAGTAGTATAGGGGGGGACAGCATCGGGGAGCAGTTCTTC. The full variable domain, with the rest looked up from reference TRBV19 and TRBJ2-1, is DGGITQSPKYLFRKEGQNVTLSCEQNLNHDAMYWYRQDPGQGLRLIYYSQIVNDFQKGDIAEGYSVSREKKESFPLTVTSAQKNPTAFYLCASSIGGDSIGEQFFGPGTRLTVL.

V usage is TRBV5-8 and J usage is TRBJ1-5; D unresolved. There are 12 residues in the CDR3. Germline CDR1 SGHTS, CDR2 YDEGEE. Trimming took off 0 bases at V and 6 bases at J, with 4 bases between the two ends. The CDR3 DNA reads TGTGCCAGCAGCTTGGGTAGTCAGCCCCAGCATTTT. Protein sequence: CASSLGSQPQHF.